This T cell receptor (beta chain) appears in the sequencing data of a study of identical twins (dated by TCRdb to the mid-2010s). As for the study more broadly: The study deep-sequenced TCR alpha and beta repertoires from monozygotic twins, unrelated adults of various ages and cord blood to test whether fetal clonotypes persist. Replicate twin experiments were performed at different times using different library preparation protocols to rule out contamination.

Every donor was a healthy Caucasian. Three pairs of female monozygotic twins, all aged 18 to 29 years, made up the twin cohort. RNA for TCR libraries was isolated from peripheral blood mononuclear cells. The sample holds many counts of this clonotype. It lacks a known antigen. No base quality information exists; no much larger clone differs at one position. On the study overall, not on this receptor specifically: Zero-insertion analyses could be partly confounded by invariant T cells such as MAIT and iNKT, although diverse VJ usage argued against such confounding for most clonotypes. Abundant cord blood beta clonotypes had fewer insertions, young adult naive repertoires showed a similar but weaker trend, and memory repertoires showed no such trend. A weaker excess of twin sharing was found in beta out-of-frame sequences because the signal-to-noise ratio was lowered by fewer shared sequences. Conclusions relied on cross-sectional statistical analysis, since the same donors could not be followed over many years. Compared with coincidental sharing between unrelated individuals, out-of-frame TCR alpha sequences shared between twins had an excess of sequences with low generation probability. Out-of-frame TCR alpha sharing in monozygotic twins was systematically underestimated by recombination models, whereas sharing between unrelated individuals was in agreement with the recombination models.

Cut back by 6 bases and 2 bases, the V and J ends lie 8 bases apart. Looking up the germline V gene (reference sequence) yields CDR1 DFQATT and CDR2 SNEGSKA. The CDR3 numbers 12 residues from cysteine through phenylalanine. CDR3 DNA only is kept here, 36 bases in frame from base 1. Library creation used 5' RACE. Sequencing was performed on an Illumina HiSeq 2000. Template switching added a universal primer binding site, and the final cDNA carried a unique molecular identifier that allowed TCR cDNA molecules to be counted accurately. Specific primers in the conserved constant-segment region were used to synthesize first-strand cDNA for the TCR alpha and beta chains. Each cDNA library was double barcoded, with a SMART-Mk sample barcode plus Illumina barcodes, to control for contamination. TruSeq adapter sequences, together with Illumina sample barcodes, were added in two successive PCR steps. The TCR alpha and beta cDNA libraries were sequenced on the Illumina HiSeq platform using custom primers. From the authors' description of their analysis: Unique molecular identifiers were extracted from raw reads with MiGEC, and CDR3 positions were determined with MiXCR. For each individual, recombination models were inferred using an EM algorithm with the repgenHMM and IGoR tools. Shared clonotypes were analyzed with the tcR package in R, and sharing was normalized by the product of cloneset sizes. Out-of-frame nonproductive sequences were analyzed to study raw recombination free of thymic and clonal selection effects. TCRdb reran the public reads through fastp at Q25 and MiXCR, keeping productive beta chains. Every distinct CDR3 protein forms one entry, paired with its most common genes and DNA. Clone size and V and J calls follow TCRdb, not the original study. This sample comprises hundreds of thousands of distinct CDR3 sequences, 8% to 9% of them detected only once. Approximately 0.94% of the sample goes to the ten largest clones.

This same sample was also part of a study on yellow fever vaccine responses in identical twins. That second publication adds: The authors reported that the T cell response to vaccination in identical twins appeared partly convergent and partly personalized. In identical twins, the study followed T cell clones that responded to the vaccine with precision.

The sequence is built from TRBV20-1 and TRBJ1-5, with an unclear D gene assignment. The material sequenced was PBMCs. This TCR derives from a woman aged 18-35 years in good health. CDR3 protein: CSAMDGNQPQHF. The nucleotides read TGCAGTGCCATGGACGGCAATCAGCCCCAGCATTTT.